This TCR beta chain was recorded in a study of blood T cell repertoires in COVID-19. Study-wide background: The origin of the acute and convalescent COVID-19 samples was the United States, Italy and Spain.

In the original analysis: Nucleated cell counts were estimated from reference gene primer amplification. The assay was immunoSEQ multiplex PCR, and TCRdb's table has in-frame clones only and misses some. The DNA gave D and trimming, while V, J and clone size come from that table. The table has approximately 220,000 clones, nearly 90% seen once. Germline assignment: CDR1 MGHDK and CDR2 SYGVNS. Trimming removed 4 bases at V and 8 bases at J, with 9 bases between. This CDR3 spans 13 amino acids. Sequencing input: PBMCs or T cells enriched from blood (not recorded which). The gene calls are TRBV25-1 and TRBJ1-6, with D uncertain. This sequence was found in a man aged 25-45 years who had been exposed to COVID-19. As DNA, the CDR3 is TGTGCCAGCAGTGGGGTGCGGTATTCACCCCTCCACTTT. This translates into CASSGVRYSPLHF.